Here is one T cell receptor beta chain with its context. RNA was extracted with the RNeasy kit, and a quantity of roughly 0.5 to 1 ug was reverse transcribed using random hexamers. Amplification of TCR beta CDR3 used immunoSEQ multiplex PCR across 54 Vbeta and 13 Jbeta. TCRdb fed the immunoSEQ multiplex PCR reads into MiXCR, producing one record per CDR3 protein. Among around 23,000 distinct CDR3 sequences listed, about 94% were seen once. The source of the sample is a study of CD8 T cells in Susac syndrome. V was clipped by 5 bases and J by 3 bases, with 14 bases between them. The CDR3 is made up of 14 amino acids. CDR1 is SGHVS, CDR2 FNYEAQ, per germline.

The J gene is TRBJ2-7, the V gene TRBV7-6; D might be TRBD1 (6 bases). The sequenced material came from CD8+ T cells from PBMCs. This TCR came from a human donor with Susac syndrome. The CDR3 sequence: CASSHGGTLYEQYF. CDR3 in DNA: TGTGCCAGCAGCCATGGTGGGACACTCTACGAGCAGTACTTC.